Listed here are 22 T cell receptor beta chains from one sample, sequenced in a study of regulatory T cells in long-lasting Graves disease. HTBI primers from iRepertoire and Arm-PCR of CDR3 regions yielded the TCR beta libraries. A single record per CDR3 protein comes from TCRdb applying MiXCR to the multiplex PCR reads. Of 450,000 or so distinct CDR3 sequences in the sample, about 20% were seen once. Time point indicated: persistent/refractory GD, antithyroid drugs over 5 years with positive TRAb. PBMC-extracted RNA yielded the TCR library. Sequencing was performed on peripheral blood mononuclear cells (PBMCs), taken when the disease was refractory, from a patient treated with antithyroid drugs. The receptors were sampled from a female donor with Graves disease.

Many counts were recorded for this clonotype. The rearrangement joins TRBV28 to TRBJ2-7; TRBD1 matches 7 bases. The ends lost 5 bases at V and 4 bases at J; junction bases unmatched: 5. CDR3 size: 13 residues. Germline values: CDR1 MDHEN, CDR2 SYDVKM. Here the CDR3 reads CASSETGEYEQYF. The CDR3 DNA follows: TGTGCCAGCAGTGAAACAGGGGAGTACGAGCAGTACTTC. Together with reference TRBV28 and TRBJ2-7, the CDR3 gives the full variable domain: DVKVTQSSRYLVKRTGEKVFLECVQDMDHENMFWYRQDPGLGLRLIYFSYDVKMKEKGDIPEGYSVSREKKERFSLILESASTNQTSMYLCASSETGEYEQYFGPGTRLTVT.

V is TRBV9 and J is TRBJ2-5, with unresolved D. The germline CDR1 and CDR2 sequences are SGDLS and YYNGEE. There are 14 residues in the CDR3. The V and J ends lost 3 bases and 0 bases respectively, with 9 bases between them. In DNA form, the CDR3 reads TGTGCCAGCAGCGCAAGACTGAACCAAGAGACCCAGTACTTC. Its protein product is CASSARLNQETQYF.

This chain connects TRBV12-3 or TRBV12-4 to TRBJ1-6; D ambiguous. This CDR3 has 13 residues. The V end lost 3 bases, the J end lost 14 bases, and 14 bases lay between the germline ends. The CDR3 reads CASSLAAYGALHF. As DNA, the CDR3 is TGTGCCAGCAGTTTGGCCGCCTACGGGGCCCTCCACTTT.

Many counts were recorded for this clonotype. This chain links TRBV6-1 with TRBJ1-2; 8 positions match TRBD1. The CDR3 is 15 residues long. With V trimmed by 3 bases and J by 4 bases, 7 bases remained unmatched. Germline loops: CDR1 MNHNS, CDR2 SASEGT. The CDR3 spells CASSDFRDRLYGYTF. The CDR3 DNA sequence: TGTGCCAGCAGTGACTTTCGGGACAGGCTCTATGGCTACACCTTC.

This rearrangement joins TRBV9 to TRBJ1-5; D is ambiguous. Trimming took 6 bases from V and 1 from J, leaving 8 bases between them. The length of the CDR3 is 13 residues. CDR1 SGDLS and CDR2 YYNGEE come from the germline V gene. The CDR3 DNA reads TGTGCCAGCACACATCTCAGCAATCAGCCCCAGCATTTT. This translates into CASTHLSNQPQHF. The full variable domain, completed using reference TRBV9 and TRBJ1-5, is DSGVTQTPKHLITATGQRVTLRCSPRSGDLSVYWYQQSLDQGLQFLIQYYNGEERAKGNILERFSAQQFPDLHSELNLSSLELGDSALYFCASTHLSNQPQHFGDGTRLSIL.

With respect to this clonotype: At one end the junction does not follow the germline gene, possibly because of a read error. The rearrangement links TRBV7-9 to TRBJ2-5; 8 positions agree with TRBD1. The germline CDR1 and CDR2 sequences are SEHNR and FQNEAQ (reference sequence). This CDR3 comprises 17 residues. CDR3 coding DNA: TGTGTCAGCAGCTTAGCCGGACGGGACAGGACCCAAGAGACCCAGTACTTC. This gives the protein CVSSLAGRDRTQETQYF. Supplemented by reference TRBV7-9 and TRBJ2-5, the full variable domain reads DTGVSQNPRHKITKRGQNVTFRCDPISEHNRLYWYRQTLGQGPEFLTYFQNEAQLEKSRLLSDRFSAERPKGSFSTLEIQRTEQGDSAMYLCVSSLAGRDRTQETQYFGPGTRLLVL.

V is TRBV7-2 and J is TRBJ2-2, with D possibly being TRBD1 (6 bases). The germline gives CDR1 SGHTA, CDR2 FQGNSA. This CDR3 contains 17 residues. V lost 5 bases and J lost 1, with 17 bases in between. The CDR3 is CASSPIPGQMNTGELFF. The DNA for the CDR3 is TGTGCCAGCAGCCCTATACCTGGACAGATGAACACCGGGGAGCTGTTTTTT.

This clonotype was seen ten or more times. The gene calls are TRBV12-3 or TRBV12-4 and TRBJ1-5; D is uncertain. This CDR3 has 12 residues. V gave up 11 bases and J gave up 0 bases, with 8 bases separating them. The CDR3 here is CASASSNQPQHF. The DNA of the CDR3 is TGTGCCTCCGCAAGTAGCAATCAGCCCCAGCATTTT.

This clonotype was observed a few times. V usage is TRBV7-9 and J usage is TRBJ1-4; no clear D gene. CDR3 length: 13 amino acids. V dropped 10 bases and J dropped 0 bases, with 9 bases sitting between them. CDR1 is SEHNR and CDR2 is FQNEAQ in the germline V gene (reference sequence). The CDR3 region is CATEGATNEKLFF. DNA for the CDR3: TGTGCCACCGAGGGAGCAACTAATGAAAAACTGTTTTTT. The entire variable domain, with the rest obtained from reference TRBV7-9 and TRBJ1-4, is as follows: DTGVSQNPRHKITKRGQNVTFRCDPISEHNRLYWYRQTLGQGPEFLTYFQNEAQLEKSRLLSDRFSAERPKGSFSTLEIQRTEQGDSAMYLCATEGATNEKLFFGSGTQLSVL.

This clonotype appeared many times. The chain couples TRBV12-3 or TRBV12-4 to TRBJ2-5, with TRBD2 matching 8 bases. With 6 bases clipped from V and 0 bases from J, the junction kept 3 bases outside the gene matches. The CDR3 is 14 residues long. CDR3 coding DNA: TGTGCCAGCAGCCGGGGGGGACACCAAGAGACCCAGTACTTC. This gives the protein CASSRGGHQETQYF.

The rearrangement links TRBV7-8 to TRBJ1-5; 11 nucleotides align to TRBD1. With 1 base clipped from V and 7 bases from J, the junction kept 6 bases outside the gene matches. CDR3 length equals 16 residues. Germline V gene data show CDR1 as SGHVS and CDR2 as FQNEAQ. This CDR3 reads CASSLGGQGVIQPQHF. For the CDR3, the DNA is TGTGCCAGCAGCTTAGGGGGACAGGGGGTAATCCAGCCCCAGCATTTT.

This clonotype has more than one count but fewer than ten. The chain recombines TRBV5-5 with TRBJ2-7; the D is unclear. V shed 1 base and J shed 1 base, with 9 bases lying between them. There are 14 residues in the CDR3. Germline V gives CDR1 SGHKS, CDR2 YYEKEE (reference sequence). The CDR3 loop reads CASSLRTESYEQYF. The CDR3 DNA sequence: TGTGCCAGCAGCTTGAGGACCGAGTCCTACGAGCAGTACTTC.

This clonotype was seen repeatedly, ten times or more. The chain employs TRBV6-2 or TRBV6-3 and TRBJ1-5; D possibly corresponds to TRBD1 (6 bases). The V gene's germline CDR1 is MNHEY and CDR2 SVGEGT. V was pared by 8 bases and J by 0 bases, with 26 bases between. The CDR3 runs to 19 residues. Here the CDR3 DNA reads TGTGCCAGCTCCGGTGTCTCGTCGAAACAGGGCCGTAGCAATCAGCCCCAGCATTTT. Translation gives CASSGVSSKQGRSNQPQHF.

J is TRBJ2-5 and V is TRBV28, with D possibly matching TRBD2 (7 bases). Germline V lookup: CDR1 MDHEN, CDR2 SYDVKM. The V and J ends lost 6 bases and 5 bases respectively, with 16 bases between them. CDR3 size: 14 residues. Here the CDR3 reads CASRGGLGGETQYF. The CDR3 DNA follows: TGTGCCAGCAGGGGGGGGCTCGGGGGCGAGACCCAGTACTTC.

This clonotype has a count of ten or more. The chain has TRBV24-1 and TRBJ2-2; the D is unclear. The germline V gene has CDR1 KGHDR and CDR2 SFDVKD. The CDR3 is made up of 14 amino acids. Trimming cost V 9 bases and J 0 bases, with 10 bases left between them. CDR3 nucleotide sequence: TGTGCCACCGCCGCCCGGACGAACACCGGGGAGCTGTTTTTT. Translated: CATAARTNTGELFF.

This clonotype has a count of ten or more. This rearrangement joins TRBV29-1 to TRBJ2-7, with no clear D. CDR3 size: 12 residues. Trimming stripped 4 bases from V and 0 bases from J, with 7 bases between. Germline V gene sequence: CDR1 SQVTM, CDR2 ANQGSEA. DNA for the CDR3: TGCAGCGTTGGGCAGAGCTCCTACGAGCAGTACTTC. This translates into CSVGQSSYEQYF.

The chain carries TRBV20-1 and TRBJ2-2; D gene ambiguous. Trimming stripped 0 bases from V and 2 bases from J, with 13 bases between. CDR1 DFQATT and CDR2 SNEGSKA come from the germline V gene (reference sequence). This CDR3 is built from 16 residues. The chain's CDR3 is CSARERQPRNTGELFF. In DNA, the CDR3 is TGCAGTGCTAGAGAAAGGCAGCCTCGAAACACCGGGGAGCTGTTTTTT.

This clonotype was counted a few times. V and J are TRBV7-3 and TRBJ1-1; D is unclear. CDR3 length: 14 amino acids. The ends were cut back, 5 bases at V and 1 base at J, with 11 bases in the middle. The V gene's germline CDR1 is SGHTA and CDR2 FQGTGA. CDR3: CASSAIGGNTEAFF. The CDR3, as DNA: TGTGCCAGCAGCGCCATCGGCGGGAACACTGAAGCTTTCTTT.

The rearrangement uses TRBV6-1 and TRBJ2-5; 10 bases map to TRBD2. Germline values: CDR1 MNHNS, CDR2 SASEGT. V gave up 3 bases and J gave up 5 bases; unmatched junction bases: 3. The CDR3 sequence is 14 residues long. This CDR3 reads CASSESSGSETQYF. The CDR3 region has the DNA TGTGCCAGCAGTGAGTCTAGCGGGAGTGAGACCCAGTACTTC.

The chain recombines TRBV7-2 with TRBJ2-2; TRBD1 matches 11 bases. Germline values: CDR1 SGHTA, CDR2 FQGNSA. CDR3 length equals 14 residues. V lost 5 bases to trimming and J lost 7 bases; unmatched junction nucleotides: 3. In DNA, the CDR3 is TGTGCCAGCAGCACGGACAGGGGGCACGGGGAGCTGTTTTTT. This translates into CASSTDRGHGELFF.

As regards this clonotype: A much larger clonotype is one base distant, so this may be a read error. The conserved final phenylalanine or tryptophan is absent from the CDR3, which likely points to a read error. The V and J genes are TRBV7-9 and TRBJ1-2; 9 bases align to TRBD1. The CDR3 has 14 amino acids. CDR1 SEHNR and CDR2 FQNEAQ come from the germline V gene (reference sequence). V was clipped by 5 bases and J by 6 bases; unmatched bases: 7. CDR3 nucleotides: TGTGCCAGCAGCCGACCGGGACAGGGCGATGGCTACACCCTC. It specifies CASSRPGQGDGYTL.

This clonotype was counted only a few times. The chain employs TRBV10-3 and TRBJ2-1; 10 nucleotides line up with TRBD2. CDR1 and CDR2 from the germline V gene are ENHRY and SYGVKD. The CDR3 has 13 residues. The V gene end was trimmed by 7 bases and the J gene end by 16 bases; junction bases not matched to a gene: 13. The CDR3 coding sequence is TGTGCCATCAAAACTAGCGGGGAGAACCGAGGTTTCTTC. It specifies CAIKTSGENRGFF.